A selection of T cell receptor beta chains follows, all from one sample in a study of T cell responses to AZD1222 COVID-19 vaccine. Only in-frame clones appear in the TCRdb table, and some are missing; sequencing was by immunoSEQ multiplex PCR. The table includes some 75,000 clones, around nine tenths detected once. Sequenced material: peripheral blood, taken on day 0 of AZD1222 vaccination. The receptor source for this set is an adult in good health. Both conserved end residues are part of each CDR3. A D gene is named only where the DNA matches it firmly. Size values are once, few and many counts, or a class for expanded clones, and some rows have none.

clone size	V gene	J gene	D gene	CDR3 DNA	CDR3 protein
NA	TRBV3-1/TRBV3-2	TRBJ1-5	TRBD1	TGTGCCAGCAGCATGACAGGGCTCAGCAATCAGCCCCAGCATTTT	CASSMTGLSNQPQHF
once	TRBV28	TRBJ1-1	NA	TGTGCCAGCAGTACCCCGACAGGTAGAATGAACACTGAAGCTTTCTTT	CASSTPTGRMNTEAFF
few	TRBV7-9	TRBJ2-1	NA	TGTGCCAGCAGCTTAGACGGGATCGGGGAGCAGTTCTTC	CASSLDGIGEQFF
NA	TRBV6-1	TRBJ2-5	NA	TGTGCCAGCAGTGAAAGGTACCAAGAGACCCAGTACTTC	CASSERYQETQYF
NA	TRBV5-1	TRBJ1-2	NA	TGCGCCAGCAGCTTGGATCGCGGGGAACTCTATGGCTACACCTTC	CASSLDRGELYGYTF
few	TRBV10-3	TRBJ1-2	TRBD1	TGTGCCATCAGTGGGGACAGCTATGGCTACACCTTC	CAISGDSYGYTF
NA	TRBV28	TRBJ1-5	NA	TGTGCCAGCAGAGACAGAGCCACCCATCAGCCCCAGCATTTT	CASRDRATHQPQHF
NA	TRBV5-1	TRBJ1-6	TRBD1	TGCGCCAGCTCCACAGGGGGCGCGGATTCACCCCTCCACTTT	CASSTGGADSPLHF
NA	TRBV6-5	TRBJ2-1	NA	TGTGCCAGCAGAGCTACAGGGTCCTCCTACAATGAGCAGTTCTTC	CASRATGSSYNEQFF
NA	TRBV5-1	TRBJ2-1	NA	TGCGCCAGCATCAGAGGTGACTCCTACAATGAGCAGTTCTTC	CASIRGDSYNEQFF
NA	TRBV19	TRBJ2-1	NA	TGTGCCAGTAGTATTTCGTCGGGGGGCAACAATGAGCAGTTCTTC	CASSISSGGNNEQFF
NA	TRBV6-5	TRBJ2-7	TRBD2	TGTGCCGCCGGCTCGACTAGCATGTACGAGCAGTACTTC	CAAGSTSMYEQYF
NA	TRBV19	TRBJ2-2	TRBD2	TGTGCCAGTAGTACTAGCGGGGCCGGGGAGCTGTTTTTT	CASSTSGAGELFF
NA	TRBV9	TRBJ1-1	NA	TGTGCCAGCAGCGTAGGGACCGGAGGGGAAGCTTTCTTT	CASSVGTGGEAFF
NA	TRBV5-5	TRBJ1-1	NA	TGTGCCAGCAGCCCACCGGGACAACTGAACACTGAAGCTTTCTTT	CASSPPGQLNTEAFF
NA	TRBV3-1/TRBV3-2	TRBJ2-3	TRBD1	TGTGCCAGCAGCCTGACAGGGTCACCTAGCACAGATACGCAGTATTTT	CASSLTGSPSTDTQYF
NA	TRBV27	TRBJ2-2	NA	TGTGCCAGCAGTTTAGAGTTTTGGGGGGTATCGACCGGGGAGCTGTTTTTT	CASSLEFWGVSTGELFF
NA	TRBV11-2	TRBJ2-2	NA	TGTGCCAGCAGCCGCATTGGTTGGGAGGAGCTGTTTTTT	CASSRIGWEELFF
NA	TRBV3-1/TRBV3-2	TRBJ2-7	NA	TGTGCCAGCAGCCAAGGGATGCGGGGCTACGAGCAGTACTTC	CASSQGMRGYEQYF
NA	TRBV28	TRBJ2-1	NA	TGTGCCAGCCGTATTAGCGCGGGGTCCTACAATGAGCAGTTCTTC	CASRISAGSYNEQFF
NA	TRBV6-5	TRBJ1-1	TRBD1	TGTGCCAGCAGTTACTCCGGGACAGTGAACACTGAAGCTTTCTTT	CASSYSGTVNTEAFF
NA	TRBV5-5	TRBJ2-2	NA	TGTGCCAGCAGCTCAACTACCGGGGAGCTGTTTTTT	CASSSTTGELFF
NA	TRBV5-4	TRBJ2-7	TRBD1	TGTGCCAGCAGCTCCCCCGGGACAGCCTACGAGCAGTACTTC	CASSSPGTAYEQYF
NA	TRBV5-4	TRBJ2-7	TRBD1	TGTGCCAGCAGCCCCGGACAGGCGAGCTCCTACGAGCAGTACTTC	CASSPGQASSYEQYF
once	TRBV5-1	TRBJ1-6	NA	TGCGCCAGCAGCTTGGGACAGCCGGATTCACCCCTCCACTTT	CASSLGQPDSPLHF
few	TRBV5-4	TRBJ2-7	TRBD2	TGTGCCAGCAGCTTGGGGGGCGGGAGGGCTTTCCCCTACGAGCAGTACTTC	CASSLGGGRAFPYEQYF
once	TRBV7-2	TRBJ2-5	NA	TGTGCCAGCAGCCCCGGCCTGGTGGGGGAGACCCAGTACTTC	CASSPGLVGETQYF
NA	TRBV10-3	TRBJ1-1	NA	TGTGCCATCAGTAGACAGGCTGGTACTGAAGCTTTCTTT	CAISRQAGTEAFF